The clone carrying this TCR beta chain turned up a few times. These data originate in a study of identical twins. TCRdb independently ran MiXCR on the 5' RACE reads; one entry per CDR3 protein. The sample lists 600,000 to 850,000 distinct CDR3 sequences, 18% occurring once. This sample was shared with a second study, whose subject was T cells expressing NK-cell markers.

Material: PBMCs. The TCR sequence derives from a woman aged 18-29 years in good health.

The CDR3 DNA reads TGCAGCGTTGTATTACAGTCCAAAAACATTCAGTACTTC. It codes for CSVVLQSKNIQYF. The chain carries TRBV29-1 and TRBJ2-4; unclear D gene. The CDR3 has 13 residues. Deletions cut 4 bases from V and 2 bases from J, with 9 bases between. Germline loops: CDR1 SQVTM, CDR2 ANQGSEA. Using reference TRBV29-1 and TRBJ2-4 for the parts outside the CDR3, the full variable domain is SAVISQKPSRDICQRGTSLTIQCQVDSQVTMMFWYRQQPGQSLTLIATANQGSEATYESGFVIDKFPISRPNLTFSTLTVSNMSPEDSSIYLCSVVLQSKNIQYFGAGTRLSVL.